The 29 T cell receptor beta chains presented below share a single source sample, sequenced in a study of immune heterogeneity within non-small cell lung tumors. Bulk tumor gDNA, roughly 600 ng per sample, served as the TCR template. In surgery, several biopsies were collected from each primary tumor at widely spaced sites. Samples came from untreated patients having curative surgery for newly diagnosed non-small cell lung cancer. Amplification of the TCR beta CDR3 was achieved through multiplex PCR with 32 V and 13 J primers. TCRdb fed the multiplex PCR reads into MiXCR, producing one record per CDR3 protein. This table holds around 29,000 distinct CDR3 sequences, around 30% found once. The sequencing input was lung tumor tissue. Receptors originate from a man between 40 and 49 years old with non-small cell lung cancer.

The chain recombines TRBV5-6 with TRBJ2-5; either TRBD1 or TRBD2 may fit D (5 bases each). V was cut by 4 bases and J by 5 bases, with 18 bases left in between. There are 15 residues in the CDR3. Germline values: CDR1 SGHDT, CDR2 YYEEEE. CDR3 amino acids: CASSIRSFWGETQYF. CDR3 nucleotide sequence: TGTGCCAGCAGCATAAGATCCTTCTGGGGGGAGACCCAGTACTTC.

The chain uses TRBV3-1 and TRBJ2-7, with 8 positions matching TRBD1. Germline V gives CDR1 LGHDT, CDR2 YNNKEL (reference sequence). This CDR3 has 12 amino acids. J gave up 6 bases and V 4 bases, and 2 bases lay outside the gene matches. Written as DNA, the CDR3 is TGTGCCAGCAGCCGACAGGGGAGCGAGCAGTACTTC. Translating gives CASSRQGSEQYF.

Comments on this clonotype: A read error is possible here, since a much larger clone lies one base away. The V and J genes are TRBV9 and TRBJ1-3; D is undetermined. CDR1 is SGDLS, CDR2 YYNGEE, per germline. The CDR3 has 16 amino acids. Trimming cost V 4 bases and J 3 bases, with 17 bases left between them. The CDR3 is CASSPSGQVSGNTIYF. For the CDR3, the DNA is TGTGCCAGCAGCCCAAGCGGCCAGGTGAGTGGAAACACCATATATTTT.

This clonotype was seen only a few times. V and J are TRBV27 and TRBJ2-3; D is perhaps TRBD2 (5 bases). The CDR3 covers 12 residues. Germline lookup yields CDR1 MNHEY and CDR2 SMNVEV (reference sequence). Trimming took off 8 bases at V and 4 bases at J, with 10 bases between the two ends. The CDR3 DNA reads TGTGCCAGCCGGAGGACCCCAGATACGCAGTATTTT. Its protein is CASRRTPDTQYF.

This chain links TRBV5-4 with TRBJ1-2; 7 positions match TRBD1. This CDR3 has 12 residues. J gave up 8 bases and V 4 bases, and 5 bases lay outside the gene matches. From germline, CDR1 is SGHNT and CDR2 YYREEE (reference sequence). The CDR3 is CASSRQGQGYTF. The DNA of the CDR3 is TGTGCCAGCAGCCGACAGGGTCAAGGCTACACCTTC.

With regard to this clonotype: A read error is possible here, since a much larger clone lies one base away. The V gene is TRBV7-8, the J gene TRBJ2-7, with TRBD1 matching over 10 bases. The CDR3 runs 15 residues. From germline, CDR1 is SGHVS and CDR2 FQNEAQ. V was pared by 5 bases and J by 7 bases, with 11 bases of the junction left unmatched. Here the CDR3 reads CASSIRSGTGEEQYF. For the CDR3, the DNA is TGTGCCAGCAGCATCAGATCGGGGACAGGGGAAGAGCAGTACTTC. The full variable domain, completed using reference TRBV7-8 and TRBJ2-7, is GAGVSQSPRYKVAKRGQDVALRCDPISGHVSLFWYQQALGQGPEFLTYFQNEAQLDKSGLPSDRFFAERPEGSVSTLKIQRTQQEDSAVYLCASSIRSGTGEEQYFGPGTRLTVT.

This clonotype appeared a few times. The chain employs TRBV10-2 and TRBJ1-1; D gene ambiguous. The germline V gene has CDR1 WSHSY and CDR2 SAAADI. Between the trimmed V and J ends, which lost 6 bases and 4 bases, there was a span of 12 bases. The CDR3 consists of 13 residues. The CDR3 sequence: CASSLGIVTEAFF. Written as DNA, the CDR3 is TGCGCCAGCAGCCTAGGAATTGTCACTGAAGCTTTCTTT.

This clonotype was seen a few times. J is TRBJ1-5 and V is TRBV7-2; TRBD1 is a possible D gene (5 bases). CDR1 and CDR2 from the germline V gene are SGHTA and FQGNSA. With 1 base removed from V and 0 bases from J, the gap between germline ends came to 7 bases. The CDR3 sequence is 15 residues long. The CDR3 region has the DNA TGTGCCAGCAGCTTAGGACAGAATAGCAATCAGCCCCAGCATTTT. Translation gives CASSLGQNSNQPQHF.

This clonotype was detected ten times or more. This rearrangement joins TRBV20-1 to TRBJ1-1, with D possibly TRBD1 on 6 matching bases. The CDR3 loop spans 14 amino acids. Germline V gives CDR1 DFQATT, CDR2 SNEGSKA (reference sequence). Trimming pared 1 base from V and 5 bases from J, leaving 14 bases between. DNA for the CDR3: TGCAGTGCTAGAGGAAACAGGGCCGCGACTGAAGCTTTCTTT. This sequence encodes CSARGNRAATEAFF.

This clonotype occurred many times. The chain uses TRBV20-1 and TRBJ2-7; D gene ambiguous. Germline loops: CDR1 DFQATT, CDR2 SNEGSKA (reference sequence). With 3 bases removed from V and 0 bases from J, the gap between germline ends came to 9 bases. This CDR3 contains 13 residues. In nucleotides, the CDR3 is TGCAGTGCTAGCGGCACATCCTCCTACGAGCAGTACTTC. It codes for CSASGTSSYEQYF.

Points on this clonotype: Possible read error: a much larger clone is one base away. The rearrangement joins TRBV9 to TRBJ2-7; D tentatively fits TRBD1 or TRBD2 (5 bases each). This CDR3 spans 13 amino acids. The V gene's germline CDR1 is SGDLS and CDR2 YYNGEE. V shed 2 bases and J shed 7 bases, with 13 bases lying between them. The CDR3 spells CASSVRGTREQYF. The DNA of the CDR3 is TGTGCCAGCAGCGTTAGAGGGACGCGGGAGCAGTACTTC.

This clonotype was detected only a few times. The chain uses TRBV12-3 or TRBV12-4 and TRBJ2-5; TRBD1 matches at 10 bases. The CDR3 runs to 14 residues. V was pared by 5 bases and J by 5 bases, with 5 bases of the junction left unmatched. The CDR3 here is CASSATGGFETQYF. Written as DNA, the CDR3 is TGTGCCAGCAGTGCGACAGGGGGCTTTGAGACCCAGTACTTC.

This clonotype was observed at least ten times. This chain connects TRBV29-1 to TRBJ2-3; weak D call: TRBD2 (6 bases). The V and J ends lost 4 bases and 1 base respectively, with 12 bases between them. This CDR3 has 14 residues. From germline, CDR1 is SQVTM and CDR2 ANQGSEA. The CDR3 is CSVAVAARTDTQYF. CDR3 DNA sequence: TGCAGCGTTGCGGTAGCGGCCCGCACAGATACGCAGTATTTT.

The chain couples TRBV20-1 to TRBJ1-1; tentative D call: TRBD1 (5 bases). The CDR3 contains 12 residues. Between the trimmed V and J ends, which lost 1 base and 10 bases, there was a span of 13 bases. Germline V gives CDR1 DFQATT, CDR2 SNEGSKA (reference sequence). In DNA form, the CDR3 reads TGCAGTGCTAGAGCCCTTGGGGCGGGAGCTTTCTTT. Translating gives CSARALGAGAFF.

About this clonotype: A much larger clone lies one base from this, so it may be a read error. This rearrangement joins TRBV19 to TRBJ1-2; D possibly corresponds to TRBD1 (5 bases). Trimming cost V 5 bases and J 0 bases, with 16 bases left between them. The CDR3 has 16 residues. Germline CDR1 and CDR2: LNHDA and SQIVND (reference sequence). The CDR3: CASSGTQIVTNYGYTF. CDR3 sequence (DNA): TGTGCCAGTAGTGGGACGCAGATAGTTACTAACTATGGCTACACCTTC.

This clonotype has a count of ten or more. The rearrangement uses TRBV6-6 and TRBJ2-1, with TRBD2 as a possible D gene (6 bases). With 2 bases removed from V and 0 bases from J, the gap between germline ends came to 8 bases. Germline values: CDR1 MNHNY, CDR2 SVGAGI (reference sequence). The CDR3 has 15 residues. CDR3 bases: TGTGCCAGCAGTTACAGGAGGGACTCCTACAATGAGCAGTTCTTC. Translating gives CASSYRRDSYNEQFF.

In its sample, this clonotype was seen many times. The rearrangement uses TRBV19 and TRBJ2-7; no firm D call. The CDR3 loop spans 13 amino acids. V shed 1 base and J shed 9 bases, with 13 bases lying between them. Germline V gene sequence: CDR1 LNHDA, CDR2 SQIVND (reference sequence). CDR3 protein: CASSIGPANGQYF. The CDR3 DNA is TGTGCCAGTAGTATAGGCCCCGCTAACGGGCAGTACTTC.

This clonotype appeared a few times. The chain employs TRBV12-5 and TRBJ2-7; a possible D gene is TRBD2 (7 bases). The germline CDR1 and CDR2 sequences are LGHNT and FRNRAP. The CDR3 covers 16 residues. V was cut by 5 bases and J by 4 bases, with 21 bases left in between. CDR3 DNA: TGTGCTAGTGGTACTCCCGCGGGCGGGGGCTGGTACGAGCAGTACTTC. Amino acids: CASGTPAGGGWYEQYF.

This clonotype occurred a few times. The V call is TRBV3-1, the J call TRBJ2-3, with D tentatively TRBD2 (6 bases). V was clipped by 0 bases and J by 5 bases, with 12 bases between them. This CDR3 spans 15 amino acids. From germline, CDR1 is LGHDT and CDR2 YNNKEL (reference sequence). CDR3: CASSQERVGGDTQYF. As DNA, the CDR3 is TGTGCCAGCAGCCAAGAGCGGGTGGGGGGAGATACGCAGTATTTT.

This clonotype has at least ten counts. The chain joins TRBV19 to TRBJ2-7; tentatively, D is TRBD2 (6 bases). CDR1 is LNHDA and CDR2 is SQIVND in the germline V gene (reference sequence). The V end lost 5 bases, the J end lost 3 bases, and 17 bases lay between the germline ends. This CDR3 region has 15 residues. As DNA, the CDR3 is TGTGCCAGTAGTGCACGACTAGGATTGGGCTACGAGCAGTACTTC. Amino acids: CASSARLGLGYEQYF. The entire variable domain, with the rest obtained from reference TRBV19 and TRBJ2-7, is as follows: DGGITQSPKYLFRKEGQNVTLSCEQNLNHDAMYWYRQDPGQGLRLIYYSQIVNDFQKGDIAEGYSVSREKKESFPLTVTSAQKNPTAFYLCASSARLGLGYEQYFGPGTRLTVT.

This clonotype was counted a single time. This sequence joins TRBV12-3 or TRBV12-4 and TRBJ1-1; D uncertain. Trimming left V 9 bases short and J 1 base short, with 12 bases between. CDR3 length: 13 amino acids. CDR3 sequence (DNA): TGTGCCAGTTTACGGGGTTGGAACACTGAAGCTTTCTTT. Protein product: CASLRGWNTEAFF.

V usage is TRBV10-2 and J usage is TRBJ1-3, with TRBD1 matching over 7 bases. The length of the CDR3 is 12 residues. CDR1 is WSHSY and CDR2 is SAAADI in the germline V gene. Losses at the gene ends were 4 bases for V and 9 bases for J; bases not matched to a gene: 3. CDR3 loop: CASSARGTTIYF. CDR3 nucleotide sequence: TGCGCCAGCAGTGCCAGGGGGACCACCATATATTTT.

Details on this clonotype: The germline gene is not matched at one end of the junction; a read error may be the cause. The chain joins TRBV3-1 to TRBJ1-3; no clear D gene. This CDR3 contains 14 residues. CDR1 is LGHDT, CDR2 YNNKEL, per germline (reference sequence). The CDR3 loop reads CASNQIGSGNTIYF. CDR3 in DNA: TGTGCCAGCAACCAAATTGGGTCTGGAAACACCATATATTTT.

The chain employs TRBV2 and TRBJ2-5; 10 bases agree with TRBD2. The CDR3 contains 13 residues. Germline CDR1 SNHLY, CDR2 FYNNEI. The V gene end was trimmed by 6 bases and the J gene end by 5 bases; junction bases not matched to a gene: 3. The CDR3 is CASRVSGRETQYF. CDR3 DNA: TGTGCCAGCAGGGTTAGCGGGAGGGAGACCCAGTACTTC. Supplemented by reference TRBV2 and TRBJ2-5, the full variable domain reads EPEVTQTPSHQVTQMGQEVILRCVPISNHLYFYWYRQILGQKVEFLVSFYNNEISEKSEIFDDQFSVERPDGSNFTLKIRSTKLEDSAMYFCASRVSGRETQYFGPGTRLLVL.

The gene calls are TRBV5-1 and TRBJ1-4; D gene uncertain. Germline-derived CDR1 and CDR2 are SGHRS and YFSETQ. V lost 4 bases and J 0 bases, leaving 19 bases between the germline ends. This CDR3 comprises 18 residues. The CDR3 sequence is CASSLRRVDPATNEKLFF. In DNA form, the CDR3 reads TGCGCCAGCAGCCTGCGGAGGGTAGACCCTGCAACTAATGAAAAACTGTTTTTT.

The table lists this clonotype with a few counts. V gene TRBV5-6 combines with J gene TRBJ2-1; tentatively, D is TRBD2 (5 bases). This CDR3 spans 11 amino acids. V lost 2 bases to trimming and J lost 11 bases, with 8 bases between them. The germline gives CDR1 SGHDT, CDR2 YYEEEE. CDR3 in amino acids: CASSLAAKQFF. The CDR3 DNA is TGTGCCAGCAGCTTAGCGGCAAAGCAGTTCTTC.

As regards this clonotype: A much larger clonotype is one base distant, so this may be a read error. The chain joins TRBV4-1 to TRBJ2-7, with D perhaps matching TRBD1 (5 bases). Germline loops: CDR1 MGHRA, CDR2 YSYEKL. This CDR3 is 15 amino acids long. The CDR3 reads CASSQEAQGRNEQHF. In nucleotides, the CDR3 is TGCGCCAGCAGCCAAGAAGCCCAGGGTAGGAACGAGCAGCACTTC.

This clonotype was observed a handful of times. This rearrangement joins TRBV11-2 to TRBJ2-7; 8 bases are a match to TRBD1. The junction had 9 bases not matched to a gene; V was cut back by 11 bases and J by 0 bases. The CDR3 contains 14 residues. Germline V gene lookup returns CDR1 SGHAT and CDR2 FQNNGV. The DNA for the CDR3 is TGTGCCTCCAACCAGGGGGCCTACTCCTACGAGCAGTACTTC. Protein: CASNQGAYSYEQYF.

This clonotype was recorded many times. The chain carries TRBV5-1 and TRBJ2-3; a weak D match, TRBD1 (5 bases). V was pared by 0 bases and J by 2 bases, with 7 bases between. The CDR3 is 14 residues long. In germline, CDR1 is SGHRS, CDR2 YFSETQ. The CDR3 DNA follows: TGCGCCAGCAGCTTGGGACAGCCCACAGATACGCAGTATTTT. Translated, it gives CASSLGQPTDTQYF. Based on the CDR3 plus reference TRBV5-1 and TRBJ2-3, the full variable domain is KAGVTQTPRYLIKTRGQQVTLSCSPISGHRSVSWYQQTPGQGLQFLFEYFSETQRNKGNFPGRFSGRQFSNSRSEMNVSTLELGDSALYLCASSLGQPTDTQYFGPGTRLTVL.